A single sample gave rise to the 30 T cell receptor beta chains below, sequenced in a study of tumor and adjacent non-tumor tissue in lung cancer. This sample's RNA came from whole unsorted tissue. This non-tumor lung sample came from over 3 cm beyond the tumor edge. TCRbeta libraries were built with three rounds of nested PCR, modified from ARM-PCR. A single record per CDR3 protein comes from TCRdb applying MiXCR to the multiplex PCR reads. Among tens of thousands of distinct CDR3 sequences, approximately 81% were seen once, and the ten largest hold approximately 51%. Sequenced input: distant non-tumor lung tissue. These receptor sequences come from a man between 60 and 75 years old with non-small cell lung cancer.

In this sample, this clonotype turned up once. No conserved phenylalanine or tryptophan is present at the end of the CDR3, so a read error is the likely explanation. This rearrangement joins TRBV20-1 to TRBJ2-3, with a weak D call TRBD2 (6 bases). V lost 3 bases, J lost 6 bases, and 10 bases lay in between. Per the germline V gene, CDR1 is DFQATT and CDR2 is SNEGSKA (reference sequence). This CDR3 has 12 residues. The CDR3 spells CSARGGADTQYL. The CDR3 DNA reads TGCAGTGCTAGGGGAGGAGCTGATACGCAGTATCTT.

Comment on this clonotype: This may arise from a read error, as a much more abundant clone is one base away. J is TRBJ2-1 and V is TRBV5-1, with TRBD1 identical over 7 bases. From germline, CDR1 is SGHRS and CDR2 YFSETQ. The CDR3 runs 16 residues. The CDR3 DNA sequence: TGCGCCAGCAGCTTGGCACAGGGGACCCCCTACAATGAGCAGTTATTC. It specifies CASSLAQGTPYNEQLF. The full variable domain, rest sourced from reference TRBV5-1 and TRBJ2-1, is KAGVTQTPRYLIKTRGQQVTLSCSPISGHRSVSWYQQTPGQGLQFLFEYFSETQRNKGNFPGRFSGRQFSNSRSEMNVSTLELGDSALYLCASSLAQGTPYNEQLFGPGTRLTVL.

As concerns this clonotype: One end of the junction does not line up with germline, which may come from a read error. The V gene is TRBV11-2, the J gene TRBJ2-6; D gene unclear. Germline CDR1 reads SGHAT; CDR2 reads FQNNGV. The CDR3 has 19 amino acids. The DNA for the CDR3 is TGTGCCACCAGCTTAGTTCCGAAGGATAGGCCCTCTGGGGCCAACGTCCTGACTTTC. Protein: CATSLVPKDRPSGANVLTF.

For this clonotype: One end of the junction is discordant with germline, which a read error may explain. The chain carries TRBV4-2 and TRBJ2-1; D is perhaps TRBD2 (7 bases). This CDR3 has 21 residues. Germline V gene lookup returns CDR1 LGHNA and CDR2 YNFKEQ. In DNA, the CDR3 is TGTGCCAGCAGCCATCACCGATCACGCGGGGGCCTCCGGGGGAGGAACAATGAGCAGTTATTC. As protein: CASSHHRSRGGLRGRNNEQLF.

Points on this clonotype: One end of the junction is discordant with germline, which a read error may explain. V gene TRBV20-1 combines with J gene TRBJ2-3; D is possibly TRBD1 (5 bases). Germline CDR1 DFQATT, CDR2 SNEGSKA (reference sequence). This CDR3 is built from 15 residues. The CDR3 nucleotides read TGCAGTGCTAGAGCGGAAAAAAGGGGTCCAGACACGCAGTATTTT. This encodes CSARAEKRGPDTQYF.

The chain couples TRBV20-1 to TRBJ2-2, with 9 bases fitting TRBD2. J gave up 3 bases and V 6 bases, and 11 bases lay outside the gene matches. This CDR3 contains 16 residues. Germline V CDR1 and CDR2: DFQATT, SNEGSKA (reference sequence). CDR3 protein: CSARWTSAGDTGELFF. For the CDR3, the DNA is TGCAGTGCCAGGTGGACTAGCGCGGGAGACACCGGGGAGCTGTTTTTT.

Comments on this clonotype: Since the CDR3 does not end with the conserved phenylalanine or tryptophan, this likely comes from a read error. This chain joins TRBV4-2 and TRBJ2-2; 14 nucleotides agree with TRBD2. CDR1 LGHNA and CDR2 YNFKEQ come from the germline V gene. This CDR3 has 18 amino acids. This CDR3 reads CASSQETSGRVNAGELFL. CDR3 bases: TGTGCCAGCAGCCAAGAGACTAGCGGGAGGGTGAACGCCGGGGAGCTGTTTTTA.

Comment on this clonotype: A clone one base away is much larger, so this may be a read error. The chain employs TRBV5-1 and TRBJ2-2; D possibly matches TRBD1 or TRBD2 (6 bases each). CDR1 and CDR2 (germline): SGHRS, YFSETQ. The CDR3 runs 13 residues. Here the CDR3 reads CTTSRGLAGELFF. In DNA form, the CDR3 reads TGCACCACCTCCCGGGGGCTCGCCGGGGAGCTGTTTTTT.

A word on this clonotype: Since a much larger clone is just one base distant, this may be a read error. The rearrangement joins TRBV12-3 or TRBV12-4 to TRBJ1-4; a possible D gene is TRBD1 (5 bases). The CDR3 runs to 15 residues. V lost 6 bases, J lost 7 bases, and 18 bases lay in between. The chain's CDR3 is CASSPLGLRSEKLFF. CDR3 bases: TGTGCCAGCAGCCCGCTGGGGCTCAGGTCTGAAAAACTGTTTTTT.

This clonotype showed up many times. The chain recombines TRBV5-4 with TRBJ1-4; D unresolved. Germline V lookup: CDR1 SGHNT, CDR2 YYREEE (reference sequence). Trimming left V 2 bases short and J 5 bases short, with 13 bases between. This CDR3 spans 15 amino acids. The CDR3 loop is CASSFFSGPNEKLFF. The CDR3 nucleotides are TGTGCCAGCAGCTTTTTCAGCGGACCCAATGAAAAACTGTTTTTT.

This clonotype was observed a handful of times. The chain is built from TRBV7-8 and TRBJ1-5; D perhaps matches TRBD1 (5 bases). Trimming cost V 3 bases and J 4 bases, with 13 bases left between them. This CDR3 is 15 amino acids long. CDR1 is SGHVS and CDR2 is FQNEAQ in the germline V gene. The CDR3 here is CASSLSRQNNQPQHF. In DNA form, the CDR3 reads TGTGCCAGCAGCTTGTCAAGACAGAATAATCAGCCCCAGCATTTT.

Turning to this clonotype: A read error is likely, as this CDR3 ends without the conserved phenylalanine or tryptophan. The DNA is left out, because the CDR3 cannot be placed on it with certainty; the CDR3 is given as TCRdb lists it. V usage is TRBV4-1 and J usage is TRBJ1-1; TRBD1 is the table's D call, not checked against the DNA. The CDR3 adds up to 16 amino acids, both ends counted. The V gene's germline CDR1 is MGHRA and CDR2 YSYEKL. CDR3: CASSQRTGEGSTEVFY.

The chain employs TRBV6-5 and TRBJ1-5, with D perhaps matching TRBD1 (6 bases). The CDR3 has 15 residues. Germline values: CDR1 MNHEY, CDR2 SVGAGI. V was pared by 11 bases and J by 5 bases, with 22 bases between. The CDR3 sequence: CAGIYLQGSYQPQHF. The CDR3 DNA reads TGTGCCGGCATTTACCTACAGGGAAGCTATCAGCCCCAGCATTTT.

Turning to this clonotype: The missing conserved phenylalanine or tryptophan at the end of this CDR3 makes a read error likely. The chain employs TRBV11-2 and TRBJ2-5; a weak D match, TRBD2 (5 bases). Germline CDR1 reads SGHAT; CDR2 reads FQNNGV. This CDR3 has 13 amino acids. In nucleotides, the CDR3 is TGTGTCAGCAGCAAGGGCTCGGGGGAGACCCAGTACCTC. Amino acids: CVSSKGSGETQYL.

This clonotype was seen repeatedly, ten times or more. The chain is built from TRBV29-1 and TRBJ2-1; 7 nucleotides line up with TRBD1. The length of the CDR3 is 18 residues. Unmatched junction bases numbered 12, after V lost 1 base and J lost 0 bases. Per germline, CDR1 SQVTM and CDR2 ANQGSEA. The CDR3 spells CSVEVHGQVHSSYNEQFF. CDR3 DNA sequence: TGCAGCGTTGAAGTCCACGGACAGGTCCATAGCTCCTACAATGAGCAGTTCTTC.

For this clonotype: The junction and the germline gene differ at one end; a read error may be behind it. The rearrangement links TRBV6-5 to TRBJ2-3; tentative D call: TRBD1 (6 bases). Germline V gene sequence: CDR1 MNHEY, CDR2 SVGAGI. The CDR3 spans 13 residues. CDR3 region: CAGRPPQGYTQYF. CDR3 nucleotides: TGTGCCGGCAGGCCACCGCAGGGGTATACGCAGTATTTT.

The chain couples TRBV24-1 to TRBJ1-5, with TRBD1 identical over 7 bases. Trimming took 6 bases from V and 3 from J; bases not matched to a gene: 4. This CDR3 contains 14 residues. Germline CDR1 reads KGHDR; CDR2 reads SFDVKD. CDR3 region: CATSRTGNNQPQHF. The CDR3 nucleotides are TGTGCCACCAGTAGGACAGGTAACAATCAGCCCCAGCATTTT.

By its share, this clonotype is medium-sized. The chain employs TRBV11-2 and TRBJ1-6; D not resolved. Trimming pared 6 bases from V and 4 bases from J, leaving 13 bases between. CDR3 size: 15 residues. The germline CDR1 and CDR2 sequences are SGHAT and FQNNGV. CDR3 sequence reads: CASREMTEYNSPLHF. CDR3 nucleotide sequence: TGTGCCAGCAGAGAGATGACTGAATATAATTCACCCCTCCACTTT.

Turning to this clonotype: The CDR3 ends on some other residue instead of the conserved phenylalanine or tryptophan, so this is likely a read error. The chain has TRBV6-6 and TRBJ2-5, with D uncertain. V was shortened by 6 bases and J by 4 bases, with 6 bases between the two germline ends. Germline CDR1 is MNHNY and CDR2 is SVGAGI (reference sequence). CDR3 length equals 11 residues. The CDR3 DNA follows: TGTGCCAGCAGGCCTTTAGAGACCCAGTACATC. Its protein is CASRPLETQYI.

This clonotype was found a few times. With a much larger clone just one base away, this may be a read error. The chain recombines TRBV20-1 with TRBJ1-1; D ambiguous. Germline assignment: CDR1 DFQATT and CDR2 SNEGSKA (reference sequence). The CDR3 spans 11 residues. The CDR3 loop reads CSARVNTEALF. CDR3 nucleotide sequence: TGCAGTGCTAGAGTGAACACTGAAGCTTTATTT.

Details on this clonotype: At one end the junction does not follow the germline gene, possibly because of a read error. The J gene is TRBJ2-5, the V gene TRBV11-2; no clear D. The CDR3 runs to 13 residues. Looked up from germline, CDR1 is SGHAT and CDR2 is FQNNGV. The CDR3 region has the DNA TGTGCCAGCAGCGCTACAAGGAAAGAGACCCAATACTTC. It translates to CASSATRKETQYF.

The chain combines TRBV20-1 with TRBJ2-1, with 9 bases identical to TRBD2. Germline V lookup: CDR1 DFQATT, CDR2 SNEGSKA (reference sequence). This CDR3 comprises 15 residues. CDR3 loop: CNVDSAGGPWNEQFF. CDR3 nucleotide sequence: TGCAATGTTGACTCGGCGGGGGGGCCGTGGAATGAGCAGTTCTTC.

On this clonotype itself: The missing conserved phenylalanine or tryptophan at the end of this CDR3 makes a read error likely. The V call is TRBV4-2, the J call TRBJ2-1, with 14 nucleotides matching TRBD2. Germline V lookup: CDR1 LGHNA, CDR2 YNFKEQ. There are 16 residues in the CDR3. CDR3 in amino acids: CVSSKGLAGGYNEQFV. For the CDR3, the DNA is TGTGTCAGCAGCAAAGGACTAGCGGGGGGTTACAATGAGCAGTTCGTC.

Concerning this clonotype itself: An end of the junction does not agree with germline; a read error may underlie this. This chain joins TRBV11-2 and TRBJ2-3; D unresolved. Germline assignment: CDR1 SGHAT and CDR2 FQNNGV. The CDR3 spans 15 residues. The CDR3 loop is CVSSFGLKGTDMQYF. Here the CDR3 DNA reads TGTGTCAGCAGCTTCGGGCTAAAGGGCACAGATATGCAGTATTTT.

To note about this clonotype: Its ends do not fully match the called genes, so a read error is possible. The chain couples TRBV20-1 to TRBJ2-1, with D unclear. This CDR3 spans 15 amino acids. CDR1 is DFQATT and CDR2 is SNEGSKA in the germline V gene (reference sequence). The CDR3 sequence: CSASDVLAGYNEQFF. Here the CDR3 DNA reads TGCAGTGCTAGTGATGTACTTGCAGGCTACAATGAACAGTTCTTC.

The V call is TRBV11-2, the J call TRBJ2-6; 7 bases align to TRBD1. This CDR3 has 19 residues. Germline CDR1 SGHAT, CDR2 FQNNGV. With 10 bases clipped from V and 0 bases from J, the junction kept 18 bases outside the gene matches. In nucleotides, the CDR3 is TGTGCCAACATCGTAGTTCCAAAGGACAGGCCCTCTGGGGCCAACGTCCTGACTTTC. It translates to CANIVVPKDRPSGANVLTF.

Points on this clonotype: A read error may explain this, as a much larger clone is one base away. In nucleotides, the CDR3 is TGCAGTGCTATAAACGCTATAAGCTCCTATAATTCACCCCTCCACTTT. Protein product: CSAINAISSYNSPLHF. The V and J genes are TRBV20-1 and TRBJ1-6; D not certain. CDR3 length: 16 residues. V was cut by 4 bases and J by 0 bases, with 13 bases left in between. The V gene's germline CDR1 is DFQATT and CDR2 SNEGSKA (reference sequence).

As to this clonotype: The conserved phenylalanine or tryptophan is not found at the CDR3 terminus, so this likely reflects a read error. V is TRBV20-1 and J is TRBJ1-1, with D possibly TRBD1 on 5 matching bases. Germline CDR1 DFQATT, CDR2 SNEGSKA (reference sequence). The CDR3 loop spans 16 amino acids. V was cut by 5 bases and J by 2 bases, with 21 bases left in between. The DNA for the CDR3 is TGCAGTGCTCCAAGGGCTGGTCAGGGACCAAACACTGAAGCTTTCATT. Residues: CSAPRAGQGPNTEAFI.

As to this clonotype: One junction end does not reproduce the germline sequence, and a read error may be involved. V and J are TRBV20-1 and TRBJ1-6, with a weak D call TRBD1 (5 bases). CDR3 length equals 15 residues. The V gene's germline CDR1 is DFQATT and CDR2 SNEGSKA (reference sequence). The DNA of the CDR3 is TGCAGTGCAAGAGATACAGGACGGTATGATTCACCCCTCCACTTT. Translating it yields CSARDTGRYDSPLHF.

As concerns this clonotype: Mismatch with germline at one junction end may stem from a read error. The chain is built from TRBV11-2 and TRBJ1-2, with 7 bases that match TRBD1. Germline values: CDR1 SGHAT, CDR2 FQNNGV. The CDR3 contains 15 residues. CDR3 in DNA: TGTGTCAGCAGCCATCCGGTACAGGGGATCTATGGCTACACCTTC. Its protein product is CVSSHPVQGIYGYTF.